The entry below describes one T cell receptor (beta chain). No antigen is known for it. Trimming removed 6 bases from V and 5 bases from J, with 10 bases in between. Germline assignment: CDR1 MDHEN and CDR2 SYDVKM. CDR3 length: 12 residues. Clones were read by immunoSEQ multiplex PCR, and TCRdb kept only the in-frame ones, dropping some. The top ten clones hold 8% to 13% of a sample with hundreds of thousands of clones, 73% of them seen once. This record comes from a study of shared clonotypes between healthy human individuals. Study-level points and caveats: Across a handful of donors, naive CD4 shared around 5.3%, naive CD8 over 3%, memory CD4 2.3%, memory CD8 approximately 0.4%.

This chain uses TRBV28 with TRBJ2-5; D remains unclear. The TCR originated in a man aged 25-45 years in good health. What was sequenced was memory CD4+ T cells sorted from blood. The subset was: CD45RA-negative fraction. The CDR3 protein is CASRGFRETQYF. In DNA, the CDR3 is TGTGCCAGCAGGGGGTTTCGGGAGACCCAGTACTTC.